This entry is about one TCR beta chain. There are a few counts of this clonotype. Its binding antigen is unknown. Qualities for individual bases were not recorded, and no much larger clone is one base off. Library generation was performed with 5' RACE. For sequencing, an Illumina HiSeq 2000 was employed. A universal primer binding site was added through template switching, and the final cDNA carried a unique molecular identifier so that TCR cDNA molecules could be counted accurately. Specific primers in the conserved constant-segment region were used to synthesize first-strand cDNA for the TCR alpha and beta chains. Each cDNA library was double barcoded, with a SMART-Mk sample barcode plus Illumina barcodes, to control for contamination. TruSeq adapter sequences along with Illumina sample barcodes were introduced in two successive PCR steps. The TCR alpha and beta cDNA libraries were sequenced on the Illumina HiSeq platform using custom primers. As for the original processing: MiGEC was used to process raw reads and extract unique molecular identifiers, and MiXCR was used to find CDR3 positions. For each individual, recombination models were inferred using an EM algorithm with the repgenHMM and IGoR tools. Shared clonotypes were analyzed with the tcR package in R, and sharing was normalized by the product of cloneset sizes. To study raw recombination free of thymic and clonal selection effects, out-of-frame nonproductive sequences were analyzed. TCRdb reran the public reads through fastp at Q25 and MiXCR, keeping productive beta chains. CDR3 protein sequences are deduplicated, and each keeps its most common genes and DNA. The V and J calls and clone size come from TCRdb's table, not from the authors' own analysis. Recorded for this sample are fewer than 800,000 distinct CDR3 sequences; roughly 6.6% of them occurred a single time. The biggest ten clones account for 1.6% of the sample.

This entry belongs to a study of identical twins listed by TCRdb under 2016. In the study overall: To test whether fetal clonotypes persist, this study deep-sequenced TCR alpha and beta repertoires from monozygotic twins, from unrelated adults of various ages, and from cord blood. Replicate twin experiments were performed at different times using different library preparation protocols to rule out contamination. General conclusions and limits of the study: Invariant T cells such as MAIT and iNKT could partly confound zero-insertion analyses, although diverse VJ usage argued against such confounding for most clonotypes. The excess sharing between twins in beta out-of-frame sequences was weaker because fewer shared sequences reduced the signal-to-noise ratio. Abundant cord blood beta clonotypes carried fewer insertions; young adult naive repertoires showed a weaker similar trend, while memory repertoires showed none. Because the same donors could not be followed over many years, conclusions were based on cross-sectional statistical analysis. Compared with coincidental sharing between unrelated individuals, out-of-frame TCR alpha sequences shared between twins had an excess of sequences with low generation probability. Out-of-frame TCR alpha sharing in monozygotic twins was systematically underestimated by recombination models, whereas sharing between unrelated individuals was in agreement with the recombination models.

All donors were healthy Caucasians. The twin cohort consisted of three pairs of female monozygotic twins, all aged roughly 18 to 29 years. Peripheral blood mononuclear cells were the source from which RNA for the TCR libraries was isolated. Including cysteine and phenylalanine, the CDR3 has 13 amino acids. Only the CDR3 part of the read is kept: 39 bases, read in frame from the first base. Trimming costs V 6 bases and J 3 bases, and their ends lie 14 bases apart. The germline V gene specifies SQVTM as CDR1 and ANQGSEA as CDR2. These same records also appear under a second study, on yellow fever vaccine responses in identical twins. Looking at the second paper: According to the authors, in identical twins the way T cells responded to vaccination appeared partly convergent and partly personalized. Focusing on identical twins, the study followed the T cell clones that responded to the vaccine, and did so with precision.

Material for sequencing was PBMCs. The chain was built from TRBV29-1 and TRBJ2-5; the D segment could be TRBD2, given 6 matching bases. The origin of this receptor is a woman aged 18-35 years in good health. The DNA is as follows: TGCAGCGTGTTGGTTAGCGGAAAAGAGACCCAGTACTTC. This codes for CSVLVSGKETQYF. Reference TRBV29-1 and TRBJ2-5 genes cover what lies past the CDR3, so the full variable domain is SAVISQKPSRDICQRGTSLTIQCQVDSQVTMMFWYRQQPGQSLTLIATANQGSEATYESGFVIDKFPISRPNLTFSTLTVSNMSPEDSSIYLCSVLVSGKETQYFGPGTRLLVL.